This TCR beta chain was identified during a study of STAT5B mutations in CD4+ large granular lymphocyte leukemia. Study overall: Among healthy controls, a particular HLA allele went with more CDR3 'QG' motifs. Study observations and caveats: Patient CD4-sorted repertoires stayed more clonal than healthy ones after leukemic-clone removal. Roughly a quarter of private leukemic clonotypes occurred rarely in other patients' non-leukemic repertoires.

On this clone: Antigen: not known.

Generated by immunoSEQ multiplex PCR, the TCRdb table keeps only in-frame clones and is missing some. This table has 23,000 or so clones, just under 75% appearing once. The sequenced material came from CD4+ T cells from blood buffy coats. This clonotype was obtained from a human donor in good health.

DNA for the CDR3: TGTGCCAGCAGCTTAGCGGGACAGAGTCAAGAGACCCAGTACTTC. It yields the protein CASSLAGQSQETQYF. The chain is built from TRBV11-3 and TRBJ2-5; 7 positions match TRBD1. Germline values: CDR1 SGHNT, CDR2 YENEEA. Trimming took 1 base from V and 2 from J; bases not matched to a gene: 4. The CDR3 extends over 15 amino acids.